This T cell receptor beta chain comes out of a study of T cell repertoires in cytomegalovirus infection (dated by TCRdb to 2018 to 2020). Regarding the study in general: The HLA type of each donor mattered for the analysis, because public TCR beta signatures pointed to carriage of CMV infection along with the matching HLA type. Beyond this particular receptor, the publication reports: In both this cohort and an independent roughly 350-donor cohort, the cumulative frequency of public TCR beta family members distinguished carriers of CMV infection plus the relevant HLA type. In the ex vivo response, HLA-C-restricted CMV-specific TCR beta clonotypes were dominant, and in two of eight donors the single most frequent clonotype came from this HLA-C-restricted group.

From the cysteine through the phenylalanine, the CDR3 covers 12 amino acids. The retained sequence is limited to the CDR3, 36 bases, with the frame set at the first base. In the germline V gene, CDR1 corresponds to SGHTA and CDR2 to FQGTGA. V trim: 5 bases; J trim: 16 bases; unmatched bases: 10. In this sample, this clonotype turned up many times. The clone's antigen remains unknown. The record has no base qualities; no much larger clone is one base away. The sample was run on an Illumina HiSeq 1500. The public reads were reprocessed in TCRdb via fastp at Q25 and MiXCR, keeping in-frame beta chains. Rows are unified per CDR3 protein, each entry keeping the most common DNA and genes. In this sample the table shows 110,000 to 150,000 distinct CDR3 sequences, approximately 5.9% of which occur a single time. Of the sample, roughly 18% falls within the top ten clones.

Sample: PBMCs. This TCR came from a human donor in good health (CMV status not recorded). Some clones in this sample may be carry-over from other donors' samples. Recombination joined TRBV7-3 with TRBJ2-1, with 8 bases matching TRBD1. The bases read TGTGCCAGCAGCCTCGTGGGACAGGTAAAATTCTTC. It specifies CASSLVGQVKFF.